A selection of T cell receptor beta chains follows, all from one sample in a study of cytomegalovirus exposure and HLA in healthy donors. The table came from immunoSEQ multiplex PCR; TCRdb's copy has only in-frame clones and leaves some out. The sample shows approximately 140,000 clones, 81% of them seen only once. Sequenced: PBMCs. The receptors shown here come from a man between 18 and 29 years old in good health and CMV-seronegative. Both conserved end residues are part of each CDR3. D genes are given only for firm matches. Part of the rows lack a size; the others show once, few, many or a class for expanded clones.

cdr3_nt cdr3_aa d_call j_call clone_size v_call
TGCGCCAGCAGCCAAGATCCGGGACAGTCTCTAGGCTACACCTTC CASSQDPGQSLGYTF TRBD1 TRBJ1-2 - TRBV4-3
TGTGCTAGTGGTTTGCCAACTACGGCGTCGGGGGTTAATGAAAAACTGTTTTTT CASGLPTTASGVNEKLFF - TRBJ1-4 - TRBV12-5
TGTGCCAGTAGTATGAACGATGGAGGAGTCGGCGAGCAGTTCTTC CASSMNDGGVGEQFF - TRBJ2-1 - TRBV19
TGTGCCAGCAGCTTAGAACTAGCCCTTAATGAGCAGTTCTTC CASSLELALNEQFF - TRBJ2-1 - TRBV7-2
TGTGCCAGCAGCCGGGTCAGAAACACTGAAGCTTTCTTT CASSRVRNTEAFF - TRBJ1-1 - TRBV5-5
TGTGCCAGCAGTATACTTGGGCGTGGGGGCTACACCTTC CASSILGRGGYTF - TRBJ1-2 once TRBV2
TGTGCCATCAGCGCCGGGACAGGGATCTACGAGCAGTACTTC CAISAGTGIYEQYF TRBD1 TRBJ2-7 - TRBV10-3
TGTGCCAGCAGCCCGGGACAAAACTCTGGAAACACCATATATTTT CASSPGQNSGNTIYF - TRBJ1-3 few TRBV7-9
TGTGCCAGCAGTGAACCACTTTCCAATGCTGAAGCTTTCTTT CASSEPLSNAEAFF - TRBJ1-1 - TRBV6-1
TGTGCCAGCAGCTCCGAGAGACTAAACACTGAAGCTTTCTTT CASSSERLNTEAFF - TRBJ1-1 - TRBV7-6
TGTGCCAGCAGTGGACAGGGGAAGAACACTGAAGCTTTCTTT CASSGQGKNTEAFF TRBD1 TRBJ1-1 - TRBV6-1
TGCAGCGTTGAGGTACGAGGGGGCCGAGGCTACACCTTC CSVEVRGGRGYTF TRBD1 TRBJ1-2 once TRBV29-1
TGTGCCAGCAGCCCTAGCGGGGGGAGCTCCTACAATGAGCAGTTCTTC CASSPSGGSSYNEQFF TRBD2 TRBJ2-1 - TRBV9
TGCGCCAGCAGTGAAGCAGGCGTAGCTTTCTTT CASSEAGVAFF - TRBJ1-1 - TRBV10-2